This TCR beta chain was sequenced during a study of blood T cell repertoires in COVID-19 (dated by TCRdb to 2018 to 2020). General notes on the study: Samples from collaborators originated in the United States, Italy and Spain and spanned both the acute and convalescent phases of COVID-19. The material from the prospective study consisted of cDNA or gDNA derived from T cells, B-cell-depleted T cells, or PBMCs. The dataset comprised deeply sampled blood TCRbeta repertoires from subjects exposed to, actively infected with, or recovered from COVID-19. The repertoires were released in a freely available public database meant as a resource for research on the immune response to SARS-CoV-2. Samples came from the ongoing ImmuneRACE study (first 160 participants) plus 1,254 subjects from 6 global collaborators. Sample metadata almost always included a de-identified subject ID, COVID-19 status, age in years and sex. Where available, HLA class I and class II types were obtained from metadata supplied by the sample provider rather than from assay-based typing.

Collaborating institutions collected whole blood in K2EDTA tubes following their own protocols. For TCRbeta analysis, collaborators shipped samples in one of three forms: frozen whole blood, isolated PBMCs, or DNA extracted from either of those sample types. General conclusions and limits of the study: How much clinical and demographic metadata was included differed by source and by participant, and the metadata was provided uncurated.

The immunoSEQ Assay, a bias-controlled multiplex PCR, was used to amplify TCRbeta CDR3 regions from genomic DNA. On the authors' methods: Nucleated cell counts per sample were estimated from amplification of reference gene primers within the assay. To quantify the absolute abundance of each unique TCRbeta CDR3 rearrangement, sequence reads were collapsed and filtered. Productive Simpson clonality was computed per sample as the square root of Simpson's diversity index over productive rearrangements. TCRdb limited this immuneACCESS table to in-frame rearrangements with V and J called. A share of clones is missing; checked studies link under half to unresolved V genes, and the rest is unexplained. The V and J calls and clone size are taken from that table; D and trimming were inferred from the DNA. The sample includes some 330,000 clones, with approximately 90% observed a single time. The biggest ten clones account for roughly 4% of the sample.

Note on this clone: What antigen it recognizes has not been identified. Within one base of it there is no much larger clone, and no base qualities were kept.

The source material was peripheral blood. The clonotype originates from a woman between 45 and 65 years old with active or convalescent COVID-19.

DNA sequence: TGTGCCAGCAGCTTCACAGGAAACATTCAGTACTTC. It translates as CASSFTGNIQYF. Here the chain combines TRBV11-2 and TRBJ2-4; the best D guess is TRBD1, with 5 bases matching. The CDR3 has 12 amino acids, counting the end cysteine and phenylalanine. Only the CDR3 DNA is retained, 36 bases long and in frame from the first base. CDR1 and CDR2 were assigned from the germline V gene as SGHAT and FQNNGV. Trimming removed 3 bases from V and 6 bases from J, leaving 6 bases between the germline ends.